These 3 T cell receptor beta chains originate from one sample sequenced in a study of cytomegalovirus exposure and HLA in healthy donors. PCR employed 60 Vbeta and 13 Jbeta primers. Produced via immunoSEQ multiplex PCR; TCRdb's table is partial and in-frame only. In the table there are 130,000 or so clones, 80% of which are singletons. Sample: PBMCs. These receptors originate from a young man in good health and CMV-seronegative.

The gene calls are TRBV12-5 and TRBJ2-3; 8 bases match TRBD2. V lost 0 bases to trimming and J lost 1 base; unmatched junction nucleotides: 12. The CDR3 has 19 residues. Looked up from germline, CDR1 is LGHNT and CDR2 is FRNRAP. Written as DNA, the CDR3 is TGTGCTAGTGGTTTGGTAGGAAGCGGGGGATTCTTTGGCACAGATACGCAGTATTTT. It is translated as CASGLVGSGGFFGTDTQYF.

This sequence joins TRBV19 and TRBJ1-5; 7 bases map to TRBD1. This CDR3 comprises 16 residues. The ends lost 3 bases at V and 2 bases at J; junction bases unmatched: 7. Looked up from germline, CDR1 is LNHDA and CDR2 is SQIVND (reference sequence). The CDR3 DNA reads as TGTGCCAGTAGTATCCAAAGAGGGGGCGGCAATCAGCCCCAGCATTTT. Translation gives CASSIQRGGGNQPQHF.

J is TRBJ2-5 and V is TRBV27; 8 bases fit TRBD1. The end of the DNA fits TRBJ2-7 better, so the J call may be wrong. CDR3 length equals 13 residues. Germline CDR1 and CDR2: MNHEY and SMNVEV (reference sequence). CDR3 in amino acids: CASSPTGGYEQYF. CDR3 sequence (DNA): TGTGCCAGCAGTCCAACAGGGGGATACGAGCAGTACTTC.